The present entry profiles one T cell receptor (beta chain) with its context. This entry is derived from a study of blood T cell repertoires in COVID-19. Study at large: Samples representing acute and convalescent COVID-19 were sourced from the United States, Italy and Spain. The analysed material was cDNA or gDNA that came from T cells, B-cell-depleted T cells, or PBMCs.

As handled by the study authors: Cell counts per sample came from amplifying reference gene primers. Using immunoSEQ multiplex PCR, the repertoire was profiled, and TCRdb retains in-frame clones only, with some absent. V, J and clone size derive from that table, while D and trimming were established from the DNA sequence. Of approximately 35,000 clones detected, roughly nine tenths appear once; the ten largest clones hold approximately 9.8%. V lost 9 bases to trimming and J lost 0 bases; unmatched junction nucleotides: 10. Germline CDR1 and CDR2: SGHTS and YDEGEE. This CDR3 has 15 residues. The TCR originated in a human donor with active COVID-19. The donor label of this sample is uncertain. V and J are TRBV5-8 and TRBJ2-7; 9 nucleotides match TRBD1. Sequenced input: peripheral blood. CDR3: CATFAPGQGSYEQYF. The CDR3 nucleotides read TGTGCCACCTTTGCTCCGGGACAGGGCTCCTACGAGCAGTACTTC.